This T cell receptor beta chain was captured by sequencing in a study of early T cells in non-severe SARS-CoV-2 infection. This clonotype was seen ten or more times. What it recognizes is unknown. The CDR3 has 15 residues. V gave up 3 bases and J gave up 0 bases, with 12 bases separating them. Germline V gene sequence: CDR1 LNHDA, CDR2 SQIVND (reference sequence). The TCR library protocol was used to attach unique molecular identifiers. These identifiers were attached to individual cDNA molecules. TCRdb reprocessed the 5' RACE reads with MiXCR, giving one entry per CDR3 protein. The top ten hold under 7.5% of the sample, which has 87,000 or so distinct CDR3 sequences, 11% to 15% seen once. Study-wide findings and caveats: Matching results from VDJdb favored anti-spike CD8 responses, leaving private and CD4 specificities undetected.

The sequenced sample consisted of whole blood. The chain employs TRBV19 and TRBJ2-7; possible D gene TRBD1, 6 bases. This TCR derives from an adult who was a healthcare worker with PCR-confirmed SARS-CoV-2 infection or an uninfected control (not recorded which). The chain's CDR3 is CASSIGGTYSYEQYF. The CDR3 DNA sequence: TGTGCCAGTAGTATTGGTGGGACATACTCCTACGAGCAGTACTTC.